The sample holds one count of the clone carrying this T cell receptor (beta chain). The sample originates from a study of blood T cell repertoires in COVID-19. Germline CDR1 is MNHEY and CDR2 is SVGAGI. The CDR3 loop spans 14 amino acids. Trimming took 6 bases from V and 8 from J; bases not matched to a gene: 10. Assay used: immunoSEQ multiplex PCR; TCRdb lists only in-frame clones, some missing. Of approximately 210,000 clones listed, roughly 82% are singletons. This sequence was found in a middle-aged man who had recovered from COVID-19. J is TRBJ2-1 and V is TRBV6-5; 7 bases agree with TRBD2. The source material was PBMCs or T cells enriched from blood (not recorded which). As DNA, the CDR3 is TGTGCCAGCAGCTTGACTAGCTTTTACGATGAGCAGTTCTTC. Its protein product is CASSLTSFYDEQFF.